Presented here are 14 T cell receptor beta chains from one specimen sequenced in a study of Tregs in tolerant kidney transplant recipients. Recipients received nonmyeloablative bone marrow transplants from related graft donors, with transient mixed chimerism. TCRdb's table, derived via immunoSEQ multiplex PCR, lists solely in-frame clones and lacks some. The repertoire table contains around 32,000 clones. Sequencing used CD4+ T cells from blood (PBMCs), obtained 24 months after the transplant. Every receptor here comes from a human patient who received a combined kidney and bone marrow transplant. Some T cells may have originated in the graft donor.

As concerns this clone: The read comes to an end 3 residues before the CDR3 does, leaving the germline J gene to fill in the end. The V gene is TRBV5-6, the J gene TRBJ1-1, with 7 bases aligning to TRBD1. CDR3 length: 15 amino acids. The germline V gene has CDR1 SGHDT and CDR2 YYEEEE. V was pared by 2 bases and J by 5 bases, with 9 bases of the junction left unmatched. The CDR3 here is CASSLPGQAWTEAFF. The sequenced part of the CDR3 DNA is TGTGCCAGCAGCTTACCCGGACAGGCGTGGACTGAA.

In regard to this clone: Sequencing ends 3 residues short of the CDR3 end; the germline J gene provides the rest. The rearrangement joins TRBV30 to TRBJ2-5; TRBD1 might be the D (5 bases). In germline, CDR1 is GTSNPN, CDR2 SVGIG (reference sequence). V gave up 0 bases and J gave up 4 bases, with 9 bases separating them. CDR3 length: 13 residues. CDR3 DNA, as far as it was read: TGTGCCTGGAGTGTCAAAGGGGCAGAGACC. This gives the protein CAWSVKGAET. In full, the CDR3 is CAWSVKGAETQYF.

Concerning this clone itself: The read gets to within 3 residues of the CDR3 end, and the germline J gene fills in the rest. The V call is TRBV20-1, the J call TRBJ2-2; D call uncertain. The V and J ends lost 3 bases and 1 base respectively, with 6 bases between them. Germline CDR1 and CDR2: DFQATT and SNEGSKA (reference sequence). The CDR3 covers 13 residues. The sequenced CDR3 bases are TGCAGTGCTAGTGAGCAGAACACCGGGGAG. Translation: CSASEQNTGE. From start to end, the CDR3 is CSASEQNTGELFF.

About this clone: From the germline J gene comes the end of the CDR3, since the read stops 3 residues before it. This chain links TRBV12-3 or TRBV12-4 with TRBJ2-2; 9 bases fit TRBD1. The CDR3 totals 15 residues. Trimming cost V 5 bases and J 2 bases; bases outside gene matches: 3. Partial CDR3 DNA: TGTGCCAGCAGTCGGGACAGGGTTAACACCGGGGAG. Translation: CASSRDRVNTGE. The whole CDR3 region reads CASSRDRVNTGELFF.

With respect to this clone: The DNA ends 3 residues before the CDR3 does, and the rest of the CDR3 is filled in from the germline J gene. This rearrangement joins TRBV29-1 to TRBJ2-1, with 8 nucleotides matching TRBD2. The V gene end was trimmed by 7 bases and the J gene end by 8 bases; junction bases not matched to a gene: 7. The CDR3 is made up of 12 amino acids. Germline CDR1 SQVTM, CDR2 ANQGSEA. CDR3 protein: CSGREEYYEQFF. The CDR3 bases that were read are TGCAGCGGGCGGGAGGAATACTATGAG.

Note on this clone: The CDR3 end falls 3 residues outside the read, so it is completed with the germline J gene. The chain links TRBV20-1 to TRBJ2-1; possible D gene TRBD1, 6 bases. This CDR3 comprises 14 residues. Germline CDR1 and CDR2: DFQATT and SNEGSKA (reference sequence). Trimming took off 6 bases at V and 6 bases at J, with 18 bases between the two ends. Here the CDR3 reads CSAQREGDSNEQFF. The covered CDR3 bases are TGCAGTGCCCAGCGCGAGGGGGATTCCAATGAG.

Partial CDR3 DNA: TGTGCCAGTACCAAACAATTCCATCAGCCC. Its protein product is CASTKQFHQP. The CDR3, in full, reads CASTKQFHQPQHF. J is TRBJ1-5 and V is TRBV19; D uncertain. With the read ending 3 residues before the CDR3 end, the germline J gene is used to fill in that end. This CDR3 has 13 residues. Germline assignment: CDR1 LNHDA and CDR2 SQIVND (reference sequence). Between the trimmed V and J ends, which lost 7 bases and 5 bases, there was a span of 12 bases.

A word on this clone: The CDR3 end lies 3 residues beyond the end of the read and is filled in from the germline J gene. The chain joins TRBV30 to TRBJ1-1; 7 bases fit TRBD1. CDR1 is GTSNPN and CDR2 is SVGIG in the germline V gene (reference sequence). J was trimmed by 7 bases and V by 0 bases; bases with no gene match: 5. The CDR3 is 13 residues long. CDR3 DNA (partial): TGTGCCTGGAGTGTACCGGGACAGCTTGAA. Amino acids: CAWSVPGQLE. The entire CDR3 protein reads CAWSVPGQLEAFF.

Remarks on this clone: The read stops 3 residues short of the end of the CDR3; the missing end is completed from the germline J gene. The J gene is TRBJ1-5, the V gene TRBV20-1; TRBD1 is a possible D gene (6 bases). Deletions cut 1 base from V and 6 bases from J, with 13 bases between. CDR1 is DFQATT and CDR2 is SNEGSKA in the germline V gene (reference sequence). The CDR3 loop spans 14 amino acids. The CDR3 DNA, read in part, is TGCAGTGCTAGAGGTGGGGGGGCCGTTCAGCCC. Its translation is CSARGGGAVQP. The whole CDR3 is CSARGGGAVQPQHF.

Regarding this clone: The sequenced fragment ends 3 residues before the CDR3 boundary, so the rest is inferred from the germline J gene. The chain recombines TRBV5-1 with TRBJ2-1; possibly TRBD2 for D (6 bases). The V gene's germline CDR1 is SGHRS and CDR2 YFSETQ. V lost 5 bases, J lost 6 bases, and 12 bases lay in between. This CDR3 spans 13 amino acids. CDR3 bases read: TGCGCCAGCAGTTCCGGGGGAAGCAATGAG. Protein: CASSSGGSNE. From start to end, the CDR3 is CASSSGGSNEQFF.

Note on this clone: The read gets to within 3 residues of the CDR3 end, and the germline J gene fills in the rest. V usage is TRBV5-1 and J usage is TRBJ2-5; D might be TRBD2 (7 bases). Looked up from germline, CDR1 is SGHRS and CDR2 is YFSETQ. V lost 0 bases, J lost 5 bases, and 17 bases lay in between. CDR3 length: 16 residues. Partial CDR3 DNA: TGCGCCAGCAGCTTGGCCCTTGGCAGGGGAGGGGAGACC. Amino acid sequence: CASSLALGRGGET. The whole CDR3 sequence reads CASSLALGRGGETQYF.

On this clone: The CDR3 end is not reached by the read, which stops 3 residues before it; the germline J gene fills it in. V usage is TRBV10-3 and J usage is TRBJ2-3; 8 bases line up with TRBD1. CDR3 size: 15 residues. Germline CDR1 and CDR2: ENHRY and SYGVKD. Germline trimming cut 3 bases from V and 6 bases from J; bases unmatched to any gene: 8. The CDR3 loop is CAISETTGGWDTQYF. The sequenced CDR3 bases are TGTGCCATCAGTGAAACAACAGGGGGGTGGGATACG.

Points on this clone: Read data end 3 residues before the CDR3 end; the end is taken from the germline J gene. The genes are TRBV7-8 and TRBJ2-7; 7 bases match TRBD1. The CDR3 totals 15 residues. The germline CDR1 and CDR2 sequences are SGHVS and FQNEAQ. The V segment lost 0 bases and the J segment 0 bases; nucleotides outside the gene matches: 2. The CDR3 DNA, read in part, is TGTGCCAGCAGCTTAGCCGCAGGGGGCTCCTACGAG. Translating it yields CASSLAAGGSYE. Given in full, the CDR3 is CASSLAAGGSYEQYF.

On this clone itself: From the germline J gene comes the end of the CDR3, since the read stops 3 residues before it. The chain carries TRBV5-1 and TRBJ2-2, with 7 bases identical to TRBD1. The CDR3 has 16 residues. Germline lookup yields CDR1 SGHRS and CDR2 YFSETQ. J was trimmed by 3 bases and V by 4 bases; bases with no gene match: 9. CDR3 loop: CASSQRGRMDTGELFF. Partial CDR3 DNA: TGCGCCAGCAGCCAAAGGGGGCGGATGGACACCGGGGAG.